This is a list of T cell receptor beta chains from one sample in a study of shared clonotypes between healthy human individuals. Method: immunoSEQ multiplex PCR; TCRdb's copy keeps in-frame clones and lacks some. The sample includes more than 2 million clones, approximately 96% of them seen just once. The source material was naive CD4+ T cells sorted from blood. The receptors were gathered from a man younger than 35 in good health. Both conserved end residues are trimmed from each CDR3. Fields, in order: J gene, V gene, CDR3 protein.

TRBJ1-2,TRBV6-5,ASSLQGDGYT
TRBJ1-5,TRBV19,ASSNEIGAYNQPQH
TRBJ1-2,TRBV14,ASSQTAGYGYT
TRBJ2-5,TRBV12-5,ASGFPKIGQYETFVETQY
TRBJ2-3,TRBV9,ASSPSGQGTDTQY
TRBJ2-2,TRBV11-3,ASRRTGDTGELF
TRBJ2-2,TRBV25-1,ASSEEAQGNTGELF
TRBJ1-4,TRBV18,ASRDSATNEKLF
TRBJ1-2,TRBV14,ASSQVRDGYT
TRBJ1-2,TRBV18,ASSPRTEGGYT
TRBJ2-1,TRBV5-6,ASSLEGDNEQF
TRBJ2-7,TRBV5-1,ASSLGTGTGLHEQY
TRBJ1-2,TRBV19,ASSDRNIGYT
TRBJ2-5,TRBV18,ASSPPGRAGETQY
TRBJ2-7,TRBV6-1,ASSEPGQGGFYEQY
TRBJ1-1,TRBV30,AWSVGVGNTEAF
TRBJ2-6,TRBV5-5,ASSLAGPGANVLT
TRBJ2-7,TRBV6-4,ASSAERGDNEQY
TRBJ1-3,TRBV27,ASRRTAGNTIY
TRBJ1-1,TRBV7-6,ASSLGGAVTEAF
TRBJ2-1,TRBV27,ASSPRGAKGESSYNEQF